One sample yielded the 5 T cell receptor beta chains listed below, sequenced in a study of blood T cell repertoires in COVID-19. Sequencing was performed with immunoSEQ multiplex PCR; in TCRdb, only in-frame clones are kept and a portion is missing. The sample shows over 600,000 clones, 70% to 90% of them seen only once. The source material was peripheral blood. Receptor source: a woman under 30 with acute or convalescent COVID-19.

This chain connects TRBV3-1 (or the pseudogene TRBV3-2) to TRBJ1-2; 8 nucleotides match TRBD1. CDR1 and CDR2 (germline): LGHDT, YNNKEL (reference sequence). Trimming cost V 1 base and J 0 bases; bases outside gene matches: 4. CDR3 size: 16 residues. The CDR3 region is CASSQAGQGANYGYTF. As DNA, the CDR3 is TGTGCCAGCAGCCAAGCCGGACAGGGAGCTAACTATGGCTACACCTTC.

CDR3: CASSVRTGKNYGYTF. The DNA for the CDR3 is TGTGCCAGCAGCGTCCGGACAGGGAAGAACTATGGCTACACCTTC. This chain links TRBV7-2 with TRBJ1-2, with 8 bases lining up with TRBD1. V lost 5 bases and J lost 2; bases outside the gene matches: 7. CDR3 length equals 15 residues. The V gene's germline CDR1 is SGHTA and CDR2 FQGNSA.

J is TRBJ2-3 and V is TRBV7-6; D perhaps matches TRBD2 (6 bases). This CDR3 region has 16 residues. Looked up from germline, CDR1 is SGHVS and CDR2 is FNYEAQ. Trimming shortened V by 2 bases and J by 2 bases, and 14 bases separated the two germline ends. The CDR3 DNA is TGTGCCAGCAGCTTAATACGCGGGGTAGACACAGATACGCAGTATTTT. Its translation: CASSLIRGVDTDTQYF. Drawing the rest from reference TRBV7-6 and TRBJ2-3, the complete variable domain is GAGVSQSPRYKVTKRGQDVALRCDPISGHVSLYWYRQALGQGPEFLTYFNYEAQQDKSGLPNDRFSAERPEGSISTLTIQRTEQRDSAMYRCASSLIRGVDTDTQYFGPGTRLTVL.

The chain is built from TRBV5-1 and TRBJ1-3; D unclear. V was pared by 0 bases and J by 3 bases, with 10 bases between. The CDR3 runs 15 residues. Germline-derived CDR1 and CDR2 are SGHRS and YFSETQ. CDR3 region: CASSLGQYVGNTIYF. The DNA of the CDR3 is TGCGCCAGCAGCTTGGGGCAGTACGTTGGAAACACCATATATTTT.

V gene TRBV28 combines with J gene TRBJ2-7, with 7 nucleotides matching TRBD2. Germline loops: CDR1 MDHEN, CDR2 SYDVKM. Trimming took 2 bases from V and 5 from J; bases not matched to a gene: 3. The CDR3 is 13 amino acids. The CDR3 loop reads CASSLLLADEQYF. The DNA of the CDR3 is TGTGCCAGCAGTTTACTCCTAGCGGACGAGCAGTACTTC.